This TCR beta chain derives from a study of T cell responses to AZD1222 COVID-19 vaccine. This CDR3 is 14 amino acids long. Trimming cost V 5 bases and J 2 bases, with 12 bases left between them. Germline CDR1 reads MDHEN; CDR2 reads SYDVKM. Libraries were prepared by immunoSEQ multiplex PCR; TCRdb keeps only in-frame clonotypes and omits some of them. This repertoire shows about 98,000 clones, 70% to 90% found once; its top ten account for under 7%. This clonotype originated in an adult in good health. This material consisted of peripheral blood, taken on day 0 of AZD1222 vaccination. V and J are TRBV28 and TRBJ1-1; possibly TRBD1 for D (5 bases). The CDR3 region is CASSPLDRNTEAFF. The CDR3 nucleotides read TGTGCCAGCAGTCCACTCGACAGAAACACTGAAGCTTTCTTT.